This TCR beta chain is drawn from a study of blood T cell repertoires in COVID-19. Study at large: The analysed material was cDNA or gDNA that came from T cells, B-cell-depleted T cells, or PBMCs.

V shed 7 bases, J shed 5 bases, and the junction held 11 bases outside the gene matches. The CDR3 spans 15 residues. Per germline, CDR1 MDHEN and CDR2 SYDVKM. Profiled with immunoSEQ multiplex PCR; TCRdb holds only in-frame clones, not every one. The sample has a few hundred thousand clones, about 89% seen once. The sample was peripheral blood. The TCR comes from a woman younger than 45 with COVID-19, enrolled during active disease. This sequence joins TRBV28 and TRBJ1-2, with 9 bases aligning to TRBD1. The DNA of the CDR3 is TGTGCCAGCAAGAGTCCGGGACAGGGCGGTTATGGCTACACCTTC. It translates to CASKSPGQGGYGYTF.